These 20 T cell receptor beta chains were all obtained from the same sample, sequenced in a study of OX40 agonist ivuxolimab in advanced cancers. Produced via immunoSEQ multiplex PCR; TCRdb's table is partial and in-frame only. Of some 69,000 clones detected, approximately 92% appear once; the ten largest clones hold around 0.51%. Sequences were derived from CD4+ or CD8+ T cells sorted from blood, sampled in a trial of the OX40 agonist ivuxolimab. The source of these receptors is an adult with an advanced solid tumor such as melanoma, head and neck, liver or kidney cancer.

CDR3: CAWSLIEGGPLHF. CDR3 nucleotide sequence: TGTGCCTGGAGTTTGATTGAGGGGGGCCCCCTCCACTTT. This chain connects TRBV30 to TRBJ1-6; possibly TRBD1 for D (6 bases). The germline CDR1 and CDR2 sequences are GTSNPN and SVGIG (reference sequence). Between the trimmed V and J ends, which lost 2 bases and 13 bases, there was a span of 15 bases. The CDR3 is made up of 13 amino acids.

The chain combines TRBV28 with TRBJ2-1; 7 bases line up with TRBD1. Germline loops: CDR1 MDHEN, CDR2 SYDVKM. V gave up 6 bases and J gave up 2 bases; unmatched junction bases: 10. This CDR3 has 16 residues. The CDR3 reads CASSTGALGTYNEQFF. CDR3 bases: TGTGCCAGCAGCACAGGGGCCCTGGGCACCTACAATGAGCAGTTCTTC.

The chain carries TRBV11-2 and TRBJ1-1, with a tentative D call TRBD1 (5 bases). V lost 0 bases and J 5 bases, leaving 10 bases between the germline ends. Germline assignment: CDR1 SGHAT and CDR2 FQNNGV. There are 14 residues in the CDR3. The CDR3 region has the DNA TGTGCCAGCAGCTTAGATCCCGGGGGGACTGAAGCTTTCTTT. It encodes CASSLDPGGTEAFF.

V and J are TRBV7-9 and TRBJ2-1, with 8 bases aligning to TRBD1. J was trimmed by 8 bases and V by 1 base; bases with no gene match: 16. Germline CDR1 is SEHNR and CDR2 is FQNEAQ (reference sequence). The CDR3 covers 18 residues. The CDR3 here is CASSLGGVSGQGSDEQFF. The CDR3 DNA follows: TGTGCCAGCAGCTTAGGAGGGGTGAGCGGACAGGGATCGGATGAGCAGTTCTTC.

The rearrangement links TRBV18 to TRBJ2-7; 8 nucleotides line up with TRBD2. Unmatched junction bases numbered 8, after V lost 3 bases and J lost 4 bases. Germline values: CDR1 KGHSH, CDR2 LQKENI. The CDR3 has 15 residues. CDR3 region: CASSPPRTSYYEQYF. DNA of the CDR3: TGTGCCAGCTCACCTCCGAGGACTAGCTATTACGAGCAGTACTTC.

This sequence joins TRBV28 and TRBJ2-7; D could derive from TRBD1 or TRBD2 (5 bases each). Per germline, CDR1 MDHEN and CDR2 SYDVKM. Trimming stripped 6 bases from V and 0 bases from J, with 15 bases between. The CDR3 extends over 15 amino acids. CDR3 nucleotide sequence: TGTGCCAGCAGCCCCCGAGGGGCAACCTCCTACGAGCAGTACTTC. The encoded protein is CASSPRGATSYEQYF.

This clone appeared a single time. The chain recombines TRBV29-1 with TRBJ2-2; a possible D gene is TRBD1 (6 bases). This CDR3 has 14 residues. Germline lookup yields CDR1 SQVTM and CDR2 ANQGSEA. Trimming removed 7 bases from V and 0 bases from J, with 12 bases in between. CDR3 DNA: TGCAGCGGGGGGACACTGGCGAACACCGGGGAGCTGTTTTTT. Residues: CSGGTLANTGELFF.

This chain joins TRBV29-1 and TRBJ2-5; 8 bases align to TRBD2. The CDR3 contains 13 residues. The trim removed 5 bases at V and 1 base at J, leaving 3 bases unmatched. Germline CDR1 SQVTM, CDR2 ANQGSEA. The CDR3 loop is CSVSTSGQETQYF. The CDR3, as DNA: TGCAGCGTTTCTACTAGCGGCCAAGAGACCCAGTACTTC.

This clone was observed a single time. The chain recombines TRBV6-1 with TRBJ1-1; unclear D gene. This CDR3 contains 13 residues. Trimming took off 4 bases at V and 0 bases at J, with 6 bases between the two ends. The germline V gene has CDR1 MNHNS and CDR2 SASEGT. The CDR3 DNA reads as TGTGCCAGCAGTGTAAGAGTGAACACTGAAGCTTTCTTT. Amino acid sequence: CASSVRVNTEAFF.

The DNA for the CDR3 is TGTGCCAGTAGTAAAGACAGGAACCAACTGTTTTTT. This translates into CASSKDRNQLFF. This sequence joins TRBV19 and TRBJ1-4; possibly TRBD1 for D (6 bases). V dropped 4 bases and J dropped 12 bases, with 12 bases sitting between them. The CDR3 has 12 amino acids. Per germline, CDR1 LNHDA and CDR2 SQIVND (reference sequence).

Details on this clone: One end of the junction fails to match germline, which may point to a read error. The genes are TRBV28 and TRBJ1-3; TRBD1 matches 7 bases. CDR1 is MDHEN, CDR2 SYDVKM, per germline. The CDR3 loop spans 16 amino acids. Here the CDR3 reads CASSPGAGGTGNTVYF. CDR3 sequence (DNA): TGTGCCAGCAGTCCGGGAGCAGGGGGGACTGGAAACACCGTATATTTT.

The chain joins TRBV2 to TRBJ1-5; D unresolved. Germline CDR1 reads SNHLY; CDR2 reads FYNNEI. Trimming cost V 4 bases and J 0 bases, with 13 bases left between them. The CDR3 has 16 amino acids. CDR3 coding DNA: TGTGCCAGCAGTGCCGGCCCACGGGCTAGCAATCAGCCCCAGCATTTT. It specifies CASSAGPRASNQPQHF.

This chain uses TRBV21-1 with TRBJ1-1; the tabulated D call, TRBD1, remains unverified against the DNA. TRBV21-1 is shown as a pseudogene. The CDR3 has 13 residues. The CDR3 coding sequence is TGTGCCAGCAGTACCACAATTCGCACTGAAGCTTTCTTT. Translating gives CASSTTIRTEAFF.

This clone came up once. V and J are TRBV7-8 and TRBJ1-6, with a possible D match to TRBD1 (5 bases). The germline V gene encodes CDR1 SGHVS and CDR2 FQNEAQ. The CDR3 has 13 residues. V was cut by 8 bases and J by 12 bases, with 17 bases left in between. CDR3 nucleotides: TGTGCCAGCGTCCCGGGGGAACGCGGACCCCTCCACTTT. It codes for CASVPGERGPLHF.

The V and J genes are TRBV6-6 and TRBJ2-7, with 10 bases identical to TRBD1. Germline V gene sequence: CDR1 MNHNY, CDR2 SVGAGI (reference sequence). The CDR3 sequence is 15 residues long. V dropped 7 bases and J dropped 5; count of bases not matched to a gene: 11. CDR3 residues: CASTPPGQGSNEQYF. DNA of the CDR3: TGTGCCAGCACACCTCCGGGACAGGGGAGCAACGAGCAGTACTTC.

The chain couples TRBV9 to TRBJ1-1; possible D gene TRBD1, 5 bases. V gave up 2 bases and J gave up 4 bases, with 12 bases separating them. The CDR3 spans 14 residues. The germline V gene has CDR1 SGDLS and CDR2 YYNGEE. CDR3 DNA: TGTGCCAGCAGCGTTGCGGCGGGGGTCACTGAAGCTTTCTTT. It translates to CASSVAAGVTEAFF.

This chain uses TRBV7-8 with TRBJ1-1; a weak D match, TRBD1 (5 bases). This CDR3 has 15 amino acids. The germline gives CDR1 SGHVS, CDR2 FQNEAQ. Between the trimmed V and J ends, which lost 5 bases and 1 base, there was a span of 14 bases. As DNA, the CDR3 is TGTGCCAGCAGCGGGACGCCTAGTTGGAACACTGAAGCTTTCTTT. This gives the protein CASSGTPSWNTEAFF.

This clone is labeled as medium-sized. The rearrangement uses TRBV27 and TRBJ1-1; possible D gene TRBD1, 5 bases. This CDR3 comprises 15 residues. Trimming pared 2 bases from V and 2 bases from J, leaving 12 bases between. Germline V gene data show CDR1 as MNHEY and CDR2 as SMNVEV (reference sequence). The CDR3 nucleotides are TGTGCCAGCAGTTTACGGCGTCAGGGCAACACTGAAGCTTTCTTT. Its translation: CASSLRRQGNTEAFF.

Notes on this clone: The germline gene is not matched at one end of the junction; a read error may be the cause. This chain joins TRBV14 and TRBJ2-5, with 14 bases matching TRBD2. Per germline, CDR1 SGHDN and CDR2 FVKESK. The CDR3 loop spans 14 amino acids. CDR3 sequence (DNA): TGTGCCAGCAGCCTCCGACTAGCGGGAGGGAGCCCAGACTTC. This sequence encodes CASSLRLAGGSPDF.

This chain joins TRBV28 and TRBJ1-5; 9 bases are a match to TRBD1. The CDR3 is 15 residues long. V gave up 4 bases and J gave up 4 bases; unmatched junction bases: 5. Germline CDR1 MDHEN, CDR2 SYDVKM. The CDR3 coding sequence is TGTGCCAGCAGTTCAGGGACAGGGAAAAATCAGCCCCAGCATTTT. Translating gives CASSSGTGKNQPQHF.